The subject of this entry is one TCR beta chain. The method was immunoSEQ multiplex PCR; TCRdb's version includes in-frame clones alone and lacks a portion of them. The sample lists 25,000 to 35,000 clones; around 87% were seen once. The data are from a study of blood T cell repertoires in COVID-19. Study in general: PBMCs, B-cell-depleted T cells, or T cells were the source of the cDNA or gDNA that made up the material.

J lost 4 bases, V lost 6 bases, and 2 bases had no gene match. This CDR3 contains 13 residues. The chain couples TRBV12-3 or TRBV12-4 to TRBJ2-3; TRBD2 matches 9 bases. The sample taken for sequencing was peripheral blood. The sequence was collected from a man aged 60 to 69 with active COVID-19. This chain's CDR3 is CASRAGGPDTQYF. CDR3 in DNA: TGTGCCAGCAGAGCGGGGGGTCCAGATACGCAGTATTTT.